This entry concerns a single T cell receptor (beta chain). The data were obtained in a study of T cell changes during pregnancy in multiple sclerosis. TCRdb's table, derived via immunoSEQ multiplex PCR, lists solely in-frame clones and lacks some. Of 67,000 or so clones in the sample, 85% to 95% were seen once. Germline lookup yields CDR1 MNHEY and CDR2 SMNVEV (reference sequence). The V gene lost 3 bases and the J gene lost 3 bases, with 9 bases spanning the gap. The CDR3 loop spans 13 amino acids. This specimen consisted of CD8+ T cells from peripheral blood mononuclear cells, obtained in the third trimester of pregnancy. The sequence was collected from a female donor in good health, enrolled as a control in a pregnancy study. The chain links TRBV27 to TRBJ2-7; D perhaps matches TRBD2 (6 bases). CDR3 sequence reads: CASSLGGLYEQYF. The CDR3 nucleotides are TGTGCCAGCAGTTTGGGGGGACTCTACGAGCAGTACTTC.